This TCR beta chain was captured by sequencing in a study of blood T cell repertoires in COVID-19. Study at large: The analysed material was cDNA or gDNA that came from T cells, B-cell-depleted T cells, or PBMCs.

Seattle enrolled patients during active infection and tracked them longitudinally. The length of the CDR3 is 17 residues. Germline V gene data show CDR1 as SEHNR and CDR2 as FQNEAQ (reference sequence). Trimming left V 3 bases short and J 0 bases short, with 15 bases between. Profiling relied on immunoSEQ multiplex PCR, and the TCRdb table lists in-frame clones only, not all of them. There are about 350,000 clones in the sample; about 90% occur only once, and roughly 6% lies in the top ten. The rearrangement links TRBV7-9 to TRBJ1-3, with a tentative D call TRBD1 (5 bases). Specimen: peripheral blood. The receptor was isolated from a woman between 50 and 59 years old with COVID-19, enrolled during active disease. This CDR3 is CASSLGRDFASGNTIYF. The CDR3 bases are TGTGCCAGCAGCTTGGGTCGGGACTTCGCCTCTGGAAACACCATATATTTT.